What follows describes a single T cell receptor (beta chain). CDR3 length: 17 residues. Trimming shortened V by 6 bases and J by 1 base, and 19 bases separated the two germline ends. Per the germline V gene, CDR1 is SNHLY and CDR2 is FYNNEI. This table comes from immunoSEQ multiplex PCR, and its TCRdb copy is limited to in-frame clones, with some not included. Here the sample spans about 210,000 clones, 75% to 90% being singletons. This sample was included in a study of blood T cell repertoires in COVID-19. Looking at the study overall: Specimens from acute and convalescent COVID-19 originated in the United States, Italy and Spain.

Participant ages covered roughly 18 to 89 years across about two dozen US areas. The sequenced sample consisted of PBMCs or T cells enriched from blood (not recorded which). This TCR was sampled from a woman aged 25-40 years who had been exposed to COVID-19. This chain joins TRBV2 and TRBJ2-4; maybe TRBD2 (6 bases). The CDR3 here is CASRAGLSAVAKNIQYF. The CDR3, as DNA: TGTGCCAGCAGGGCCGGACTAAGCGCAGTTGCCAAAAACATTCAGTACTTC.